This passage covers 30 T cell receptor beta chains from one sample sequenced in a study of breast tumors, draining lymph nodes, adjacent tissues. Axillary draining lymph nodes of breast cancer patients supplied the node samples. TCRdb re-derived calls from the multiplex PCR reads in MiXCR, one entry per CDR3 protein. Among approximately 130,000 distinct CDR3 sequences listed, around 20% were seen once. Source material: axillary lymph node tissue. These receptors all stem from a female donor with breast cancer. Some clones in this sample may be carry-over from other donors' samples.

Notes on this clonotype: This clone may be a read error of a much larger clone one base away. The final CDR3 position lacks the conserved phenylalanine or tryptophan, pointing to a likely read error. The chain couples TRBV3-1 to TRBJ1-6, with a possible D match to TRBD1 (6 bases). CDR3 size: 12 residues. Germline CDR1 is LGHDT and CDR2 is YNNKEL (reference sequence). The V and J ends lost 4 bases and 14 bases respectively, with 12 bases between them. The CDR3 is CASSPTQGALHC. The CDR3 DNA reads TGTGCCAGCAGCCCCACACAGGGAGCCCTCCACTGT.

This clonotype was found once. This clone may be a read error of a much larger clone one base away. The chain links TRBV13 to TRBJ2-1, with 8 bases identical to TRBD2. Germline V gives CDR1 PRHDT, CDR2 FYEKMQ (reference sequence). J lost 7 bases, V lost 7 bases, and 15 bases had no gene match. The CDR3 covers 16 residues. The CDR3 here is CASNSRAGGTRNEQFF. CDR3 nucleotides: TGTGCCAGCAACTCGCGGGCTGGGGGGACTAGGAATGAGCAGTTCTTC.

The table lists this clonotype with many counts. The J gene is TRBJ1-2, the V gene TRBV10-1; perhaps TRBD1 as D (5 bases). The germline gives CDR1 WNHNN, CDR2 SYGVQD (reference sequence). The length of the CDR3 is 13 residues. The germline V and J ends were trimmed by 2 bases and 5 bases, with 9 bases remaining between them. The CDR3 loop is CASSESREYGYTF. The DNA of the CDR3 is TGCGCCAGCAGTGAGAGCAGGGAGTATGGCTACACCTTC.

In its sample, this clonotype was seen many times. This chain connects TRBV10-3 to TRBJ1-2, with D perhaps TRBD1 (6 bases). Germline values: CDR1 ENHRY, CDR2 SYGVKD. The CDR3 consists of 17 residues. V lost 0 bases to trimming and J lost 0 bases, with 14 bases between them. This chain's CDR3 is CAISESGQSASNYGYTF. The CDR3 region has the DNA TGTGCCATCAGTGAGTCCGGACAGTCGGCTTCTAACTATGGCTACACCTTC.

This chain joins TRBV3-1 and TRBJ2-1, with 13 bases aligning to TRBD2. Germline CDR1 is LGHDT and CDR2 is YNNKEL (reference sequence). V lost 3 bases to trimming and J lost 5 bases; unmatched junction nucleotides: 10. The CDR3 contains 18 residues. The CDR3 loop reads CASSQARGLAGIHNEQFF. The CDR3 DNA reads TGTGCCAGCAGCCAGGCACGGGGACTAGCGGGAATACACAATGAGCAGTTCTTC.

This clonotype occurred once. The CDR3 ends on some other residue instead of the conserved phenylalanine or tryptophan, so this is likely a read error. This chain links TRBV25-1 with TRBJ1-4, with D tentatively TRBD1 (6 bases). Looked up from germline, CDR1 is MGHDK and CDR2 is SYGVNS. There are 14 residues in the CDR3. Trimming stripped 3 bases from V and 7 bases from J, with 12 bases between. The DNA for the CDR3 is TGTGCCAGCAGTGACGCGGGGGCGGGTGAAAAACTGTTTTCT. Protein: CASSDAGAGEKLFS.

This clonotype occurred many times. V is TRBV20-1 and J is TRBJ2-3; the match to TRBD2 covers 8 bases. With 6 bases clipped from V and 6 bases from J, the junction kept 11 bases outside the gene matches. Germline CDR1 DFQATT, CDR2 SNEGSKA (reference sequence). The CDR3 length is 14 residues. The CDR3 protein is CSAGSTSVPDTQYF. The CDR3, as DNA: TGCAGTGCCGGATCGACTAGCGTTCCCGATACGCAGTATTTT.

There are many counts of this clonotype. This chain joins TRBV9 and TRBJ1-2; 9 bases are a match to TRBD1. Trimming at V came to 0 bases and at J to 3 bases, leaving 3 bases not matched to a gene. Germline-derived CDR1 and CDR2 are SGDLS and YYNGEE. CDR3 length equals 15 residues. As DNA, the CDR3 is TGTGCCAGCAGCGTAGCTACAGGGGGCGACTATGGCTACACCTTC. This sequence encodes CASSVATGGDYGYTF.

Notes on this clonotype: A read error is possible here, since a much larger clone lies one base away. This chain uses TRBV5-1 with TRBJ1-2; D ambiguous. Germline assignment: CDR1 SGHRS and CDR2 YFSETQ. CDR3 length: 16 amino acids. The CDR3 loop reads CASSLRRGESNYGCTF. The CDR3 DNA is TGCGCCAGCAGCTTGCGTCGTGGGGAGTCAAACTATGGCTGCACCTTC.

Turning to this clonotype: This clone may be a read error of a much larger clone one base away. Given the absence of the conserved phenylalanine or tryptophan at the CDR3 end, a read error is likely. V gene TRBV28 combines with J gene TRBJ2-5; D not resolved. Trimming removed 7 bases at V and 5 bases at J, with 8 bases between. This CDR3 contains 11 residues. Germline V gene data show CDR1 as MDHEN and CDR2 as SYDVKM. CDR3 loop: CASTDMETQYL. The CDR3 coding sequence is TGTGCCAGCACCGACATGGAGACCCAGTACCTC.

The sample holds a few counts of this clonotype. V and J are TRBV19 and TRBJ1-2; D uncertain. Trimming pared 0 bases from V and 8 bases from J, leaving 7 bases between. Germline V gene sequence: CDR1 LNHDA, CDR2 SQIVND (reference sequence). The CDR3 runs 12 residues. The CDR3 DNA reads TGTGCCAGTAGTATAGATCCGGGCGGCTACACCTTC. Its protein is CASSIDPGGYTF.

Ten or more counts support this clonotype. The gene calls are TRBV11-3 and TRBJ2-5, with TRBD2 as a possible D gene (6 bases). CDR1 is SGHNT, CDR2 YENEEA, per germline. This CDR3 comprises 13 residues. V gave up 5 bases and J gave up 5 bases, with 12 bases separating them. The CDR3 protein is CASSEGLAETQYF. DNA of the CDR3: TGTGCCAGCAGCGAGGGGCTAGCGGAGACCCAGTACTTC.

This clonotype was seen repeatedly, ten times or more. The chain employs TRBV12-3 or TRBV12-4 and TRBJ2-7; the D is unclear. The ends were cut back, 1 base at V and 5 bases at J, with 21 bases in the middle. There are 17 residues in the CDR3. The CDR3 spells CASSLGPTLSVADEQYF. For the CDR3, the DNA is TGTGCCAGCAGTTTAGGTCCGACTTTGAGTGTCGCGGACGAGCAGTACTTC.

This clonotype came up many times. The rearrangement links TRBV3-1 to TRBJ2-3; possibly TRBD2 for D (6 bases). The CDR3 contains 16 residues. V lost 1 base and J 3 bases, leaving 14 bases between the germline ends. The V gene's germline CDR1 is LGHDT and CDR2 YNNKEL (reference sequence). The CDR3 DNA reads TGTGCCAGCAGCCAAGTATGGGCGGGAAGTACAGATACGCAGTATTTT. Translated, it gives CASSQVWAGSTDTQYF.

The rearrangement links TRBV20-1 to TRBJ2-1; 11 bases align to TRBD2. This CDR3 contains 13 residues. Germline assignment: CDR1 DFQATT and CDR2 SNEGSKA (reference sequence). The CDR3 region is CSATLAGDDEQFF. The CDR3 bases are TGCAGCGCAACACTAGCGGGAGATGACGAGCAGTTCTTC.

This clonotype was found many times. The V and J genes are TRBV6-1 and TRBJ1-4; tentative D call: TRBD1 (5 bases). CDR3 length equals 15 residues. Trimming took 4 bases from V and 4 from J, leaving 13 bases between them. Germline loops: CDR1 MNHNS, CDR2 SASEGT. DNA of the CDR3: TGTGCCAGCAGTGGATCCGGGACGGTTAATGAAAAACTGTTTTTT. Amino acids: CASSGSGTVNEKLFF.

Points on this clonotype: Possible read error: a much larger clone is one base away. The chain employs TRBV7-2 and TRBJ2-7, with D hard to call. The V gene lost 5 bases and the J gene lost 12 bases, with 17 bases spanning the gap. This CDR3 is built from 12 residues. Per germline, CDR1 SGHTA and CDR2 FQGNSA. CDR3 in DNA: TGTGCCAGCAGCCCCTCAGGAAGGACGCGGTACTTC. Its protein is CASSPSGRTRYF.

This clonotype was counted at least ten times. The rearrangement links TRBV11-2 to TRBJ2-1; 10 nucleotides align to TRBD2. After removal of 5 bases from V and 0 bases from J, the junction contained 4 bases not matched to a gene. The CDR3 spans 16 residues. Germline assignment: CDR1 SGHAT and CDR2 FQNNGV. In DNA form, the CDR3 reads TGTGCCAGCAGCGGTCGACTAGCGGGCTCCTACAATGAGCAGTTCTTC. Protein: CASSGRLAGSYNEQFF.

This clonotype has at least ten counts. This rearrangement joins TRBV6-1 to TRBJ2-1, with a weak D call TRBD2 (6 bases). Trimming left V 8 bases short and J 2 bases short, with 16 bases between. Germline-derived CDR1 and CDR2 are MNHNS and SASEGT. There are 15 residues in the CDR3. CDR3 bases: TGTGCCAGCCAAACCGGGACTCATCCCTACAATGAGCAGTTCTTC. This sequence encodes CASQTGTHPYNEQFF.

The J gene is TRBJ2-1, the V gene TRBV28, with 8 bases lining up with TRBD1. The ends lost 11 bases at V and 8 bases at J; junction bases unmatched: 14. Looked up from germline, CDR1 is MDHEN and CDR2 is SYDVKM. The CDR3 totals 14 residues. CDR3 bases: TGTGCCGGAATACCGGGACAGGTTTGGTATGAGCAGTTCTTC. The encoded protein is CAGIPGQVWYEQFF.

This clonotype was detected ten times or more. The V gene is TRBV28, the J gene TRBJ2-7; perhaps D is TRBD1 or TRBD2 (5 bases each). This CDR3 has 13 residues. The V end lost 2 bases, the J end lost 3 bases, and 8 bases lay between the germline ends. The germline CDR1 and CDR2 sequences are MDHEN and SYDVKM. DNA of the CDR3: TGTGCCAGCAGTTTAACGAGGGGCTACGAGCAGTACTTC. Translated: CASSLTRGYEQYF.

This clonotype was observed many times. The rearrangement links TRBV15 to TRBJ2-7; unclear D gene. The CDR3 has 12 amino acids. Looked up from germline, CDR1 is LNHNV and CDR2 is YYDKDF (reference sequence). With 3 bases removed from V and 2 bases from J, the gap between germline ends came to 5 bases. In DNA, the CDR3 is TGTGCCACCAGCAGGCCGCCCTACGAGCAGTACTTC. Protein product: CATSRPPYEQYF.

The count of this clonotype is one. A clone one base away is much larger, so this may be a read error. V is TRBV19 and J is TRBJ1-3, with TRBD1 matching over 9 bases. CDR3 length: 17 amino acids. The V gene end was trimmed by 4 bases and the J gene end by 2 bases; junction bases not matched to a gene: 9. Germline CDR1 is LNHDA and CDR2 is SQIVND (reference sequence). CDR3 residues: CASSTGQGKRTGNTIYF. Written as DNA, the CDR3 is TGTGCCAGTAGTACCGGACAGGGGAAGAGGACTGGAAACACCATATATTTT.

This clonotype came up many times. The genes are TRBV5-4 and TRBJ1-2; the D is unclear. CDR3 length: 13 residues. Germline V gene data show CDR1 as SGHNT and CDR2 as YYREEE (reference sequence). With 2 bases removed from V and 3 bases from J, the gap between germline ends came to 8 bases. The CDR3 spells CASSLPGDYGYTF. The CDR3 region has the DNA TGTGCCAGCAGCTTACCGGGAGACTATGGCTACACCTTC.

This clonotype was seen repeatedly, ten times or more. As DNA, the CDR3 is TGTGCCAGTAGTGCCGGGACATCCAACTACAATGAGCAGTTCTTC. It codes for CASSAGTSNYNEQFF. J is TRBJ2-1 and V is TRBV19; TRBD1 might be the D (6 bases). Per germline, CDR1 LNHDA and CDR2 SQIVND (reference sequence). V lost 5 bases and J 3 bases, leaving 14 bases between the germline ends. The CDR3 has 15 residues. The entire variable domain, with the rest obtained from reference TRBV19 and TRBJ2-1, is as follows: DGGITQSPKYLFRKEGQNVTLSCEQNLNHDAMYWYRQDPGQGLRLIYYSQIVNDFQKGDIAEGYSVSREKKESFPLTVTSAQKNPTAFYLCASSAGTSNYNEQFFGPGTRLTVL.

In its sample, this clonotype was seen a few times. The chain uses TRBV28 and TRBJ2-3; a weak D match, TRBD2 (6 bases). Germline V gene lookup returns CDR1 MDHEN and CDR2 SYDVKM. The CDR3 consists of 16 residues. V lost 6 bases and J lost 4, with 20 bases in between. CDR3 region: CASSQNPGTDPDTQYF. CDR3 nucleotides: TGTGCCAGCAGCCAGAATCCCGGGACTGATCCAGATACGCAGTATTTT. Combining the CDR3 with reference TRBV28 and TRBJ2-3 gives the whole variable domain DVKVTQSSRYLVKRTGEKVFLECVQDMDHENMFWYRQDPGLGLRLIYFSYDVKMKEKGDIPEGYSVSREKKERFSLILESASTNQTSMYLCASSQNPGTDPDTQYFGPGTRLTVL.

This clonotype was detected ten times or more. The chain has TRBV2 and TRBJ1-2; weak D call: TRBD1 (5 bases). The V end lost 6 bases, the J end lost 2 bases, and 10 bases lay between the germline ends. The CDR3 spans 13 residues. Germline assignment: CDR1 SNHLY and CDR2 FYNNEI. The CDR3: CASRLSGNYGYTF. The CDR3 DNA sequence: TGTGCCAGCAGATTGTCAGGGAACTATGGCTACACCTTC.

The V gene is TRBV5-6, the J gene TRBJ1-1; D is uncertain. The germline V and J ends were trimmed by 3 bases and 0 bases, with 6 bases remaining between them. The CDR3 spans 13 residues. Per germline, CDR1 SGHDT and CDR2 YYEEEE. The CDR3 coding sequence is TGTGCCAGCAGCTCAACACTGAACACTGAAGCTTTCTTT. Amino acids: CASSSTLNTEAFF.

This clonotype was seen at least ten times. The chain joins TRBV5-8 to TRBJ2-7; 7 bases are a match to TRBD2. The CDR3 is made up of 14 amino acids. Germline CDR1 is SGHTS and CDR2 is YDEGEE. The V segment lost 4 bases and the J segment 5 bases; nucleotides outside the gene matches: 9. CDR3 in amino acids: CASSPSKGGNEQYF. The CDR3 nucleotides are TGTGCCAGCAGCCCGTCGAAGGGAGGGAACGAGCAGTACTTC.

In nucleotides, the CDR3 is TGTGCCAGCAGTTTGAGTCTAGCGGGAAGCGATGAGCAGTTCTTC. Amino acid sequence: CASSLSLAGSDEQFF. The chain is built from TRBV27 and TRBJ2-1; 9 nucleotides line up with TRBD2. V lost 3 bases, J lost 8 bases, and 8 bases stayed unmatched. CDR1 is MNHEY, CDR2 SMNVEV, per germline (reference sequence). The CDR3 is 15 residues long.